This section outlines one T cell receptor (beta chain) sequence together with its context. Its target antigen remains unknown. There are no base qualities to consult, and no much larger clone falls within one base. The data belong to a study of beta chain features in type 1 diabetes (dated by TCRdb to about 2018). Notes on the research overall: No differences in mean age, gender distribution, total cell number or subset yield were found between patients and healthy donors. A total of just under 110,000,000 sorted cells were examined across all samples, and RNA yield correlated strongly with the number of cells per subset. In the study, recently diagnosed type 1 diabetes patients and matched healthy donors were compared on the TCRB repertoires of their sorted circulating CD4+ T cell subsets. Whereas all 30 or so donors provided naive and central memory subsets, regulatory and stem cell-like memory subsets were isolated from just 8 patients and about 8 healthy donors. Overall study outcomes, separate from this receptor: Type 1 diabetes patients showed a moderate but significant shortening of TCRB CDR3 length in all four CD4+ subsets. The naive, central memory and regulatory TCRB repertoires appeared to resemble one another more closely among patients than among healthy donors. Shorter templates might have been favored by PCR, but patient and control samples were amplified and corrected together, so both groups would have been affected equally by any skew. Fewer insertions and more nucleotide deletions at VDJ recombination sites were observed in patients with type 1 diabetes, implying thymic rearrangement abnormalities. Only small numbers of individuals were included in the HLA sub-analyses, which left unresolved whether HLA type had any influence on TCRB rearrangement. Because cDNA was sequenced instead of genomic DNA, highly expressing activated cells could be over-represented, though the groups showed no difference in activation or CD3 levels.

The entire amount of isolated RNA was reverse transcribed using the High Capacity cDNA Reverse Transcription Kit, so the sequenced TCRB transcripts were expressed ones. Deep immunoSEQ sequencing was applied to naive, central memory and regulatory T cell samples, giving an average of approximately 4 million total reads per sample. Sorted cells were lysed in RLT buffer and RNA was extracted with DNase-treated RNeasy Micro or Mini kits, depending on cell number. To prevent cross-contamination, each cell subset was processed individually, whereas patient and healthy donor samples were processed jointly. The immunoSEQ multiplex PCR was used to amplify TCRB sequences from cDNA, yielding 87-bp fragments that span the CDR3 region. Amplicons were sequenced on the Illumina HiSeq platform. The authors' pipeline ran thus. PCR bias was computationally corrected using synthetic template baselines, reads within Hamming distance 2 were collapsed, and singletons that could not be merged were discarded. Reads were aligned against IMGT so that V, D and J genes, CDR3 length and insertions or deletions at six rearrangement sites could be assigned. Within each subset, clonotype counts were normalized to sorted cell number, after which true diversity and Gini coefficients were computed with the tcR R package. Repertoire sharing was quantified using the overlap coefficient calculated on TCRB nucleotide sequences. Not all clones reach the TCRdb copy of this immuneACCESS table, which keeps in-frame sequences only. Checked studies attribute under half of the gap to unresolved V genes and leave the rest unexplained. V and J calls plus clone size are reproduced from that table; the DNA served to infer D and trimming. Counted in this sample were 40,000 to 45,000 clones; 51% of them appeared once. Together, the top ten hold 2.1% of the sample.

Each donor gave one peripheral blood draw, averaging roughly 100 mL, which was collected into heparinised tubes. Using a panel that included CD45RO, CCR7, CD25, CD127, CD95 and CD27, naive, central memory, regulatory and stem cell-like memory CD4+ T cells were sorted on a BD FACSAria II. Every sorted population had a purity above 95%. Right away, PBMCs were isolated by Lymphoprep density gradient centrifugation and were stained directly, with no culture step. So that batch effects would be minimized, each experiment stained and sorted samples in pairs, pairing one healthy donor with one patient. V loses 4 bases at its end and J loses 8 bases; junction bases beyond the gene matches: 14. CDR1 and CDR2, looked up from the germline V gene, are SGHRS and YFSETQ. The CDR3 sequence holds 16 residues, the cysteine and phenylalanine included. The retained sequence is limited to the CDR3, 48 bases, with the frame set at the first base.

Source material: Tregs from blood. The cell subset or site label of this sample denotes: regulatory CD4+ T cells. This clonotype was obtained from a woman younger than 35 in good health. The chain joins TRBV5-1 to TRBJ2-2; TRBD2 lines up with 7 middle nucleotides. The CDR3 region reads CASSPLAEPRLGELFF. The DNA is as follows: TGCGCCAGCAGCCCCCTAGCGGAGCCGAGGTTAGGGGAGCTGTTTTTT.